The 18 T cell receptor beta chains given below trace back to one sample, sequenced in a study of cytomegalovirus exposure and HLA in healthy donors. Sequenced by immunoSEQ multiplex PCR; TCRdb stores in-frame clones only, minus some. This table holds tens of thousands of clones, 90% to 95% found once. The sample comprised PBMCs. The receptor set was obtained from a man aged 18-30 years in good health and CMV-seronegative.

The chain employs TRBV2 and TRBJ1-2, with TRBD1 identical over 7 bases. Germline V gene data show CDR1 as SNHLY and CDR2 as FYNNEI. CDR3 size: 15 residues. The V gene end was trimmed by 6 bases and the J gene end by 8 bases; junction bases not matched to a gene: 15. CDR3 in amino acids: CASREQGQAVEGYTF. For the CDR3, the DNA is TGTGCCAGCAGAGAACAAGGACAGGCAGTCGAAGGCTACACCTTC. Drawing the rest from reference TRBV2 and TRBJ1-2, the complete variable domain is EPEVTQTPSHQVTQMGQEVILRCVPISNHLYFYWYRQILGQKVEFLVSFYNNEISEKSEIFDDQFSVERPDGSNFTLKIRSTKLEDSAMYFCASREQGQAVEGYTFGSGTRLTVV.

This sequence joins TRBV6-1 and TRBJ1-3, with TRBD1 as a possible D gene (5 bases). Germline CDR1 reads MNHNS; CDR2 reads SASEGT. V was clipped by 5 bases and J by 5 bases, with 10 bases between them. The CDR3 length is 13 residues. DNA of the CDR3: TGTGCCAGCAGTTGGGGGGAACGAAACACCATATATTTT. Amino acids: CASSWGERNTIYF.

The CDR3 protein is CSSLGGAYNQETQYF. The CDR3 DNA sequence: TGCAGCTCACTGGGGGGGGCGTACAATCAAGAGACCCAGTACTTC. V gene TRBV29-1 combines with J gene TRBJ2-5; perhaps TRBD2 as D (7 bases). Trimming shortened V by 8 bases and J by 2 bases, and 21 bases separated the two germline ends. The CDR3 consists of 15 residues. Germline CDR1 and CDR2: SQVTM and ANQGSEA.

The V call is TRBV28, the J call TRBJ1-4; D ambiguous. The germline V gene encodes CDR1 MDHEN and CDR2 SYDVKM. This CDR3 has 15 residues. V lost 2 bases, J lost 6 bases, and 13 bases lay in between. The CDR3 loop reads CASSLGQSRDEKLFF. Written as DNA, the CDR3 is TGTGCCAGCAGTTTAGGTCAGTCGAGGGATGAAAAACTGTTTTTT.

The chain has TRBV27 and TRBJ2-1; TRBD1 agrees at 8 bases. Germline V gives CDR1 MNHEY, CDR2 SMNVEV (reference sequence). V lost 5 bases and J lost 10; bases outside the gene matches: 13. The CDR3 loop spans 15 amino acids. For the CDR3, the DNA is TGTGCCAGCAGTGGACAGGGAAGGGCGGTCGGAGAGCAGTTCTTC. This sequence encodes CASSGQGRAVGEQFF.

The V and J genes are TRBV4-3 and TRBJ1-2; D not resolved. The V end was cut by 3 bases, the J end by 1 base, with 9 bases between. Germline CDR1 and CDR2: LGHNA and YSLEER. The CDR3 loop spans 14 amino acids. Here the CDR3 DNA reads TGCGCCAGCAGCCAGTCCACAAATAACTATGGCTACACCTTC. It is translated as CASSQSTNNYGYTF.

The V and J genes are TRBV11-2 and TRBJ1-2; D gene unclear. Between the trimmed V and J ends, which lost 2 bases and 10 bases, there was a span of 8 bases. Germline CDR1 reads SGHAT; CDR2 reads FQNNGV. The CDR3 has 11 amino acids. The CDR3 DNA reads as TGTGCCAGCAGCTTATACGGGGACTACACCTTC. Amino acid sequence: CASSLYGDYTF.

This clone came up once. The rearrangement links TRBV5-4 to TRBJ2-1; 9 nucleotides agree with TRBD2. From germline, CDR1 is SGHNT and CDR2 YYREEE (reference sequence). The CDR3 contains 15 residues. Trimming took 0 bases from V and 6 from J; bases not matched to a gene: 4. The CDR3 DNA reads TGTGCCAGCAGCTTGGATAGCGGGAGCTTCAATGAGCAGTTCTTC. Its translation is CASSLDSGSFNEQFF.

The chain has TRBV11-2 and TRBJ2-5, with 10 bases that match TRBD2. V was pared by 1 base and J by 2 bases, with 7 bases of the junction left unmatched. The length of the CDR3 is 17 residues. The germline V gene has CDR1 SGHAT and CDR2 FQNNGV. The chain's CDR3 is CASSLASGRGEQETQYF. In DNA, the CDR3 is TGTGCCAGCAGCTTAGCTAGCGGGAGAGGGGAACAAGAGACCCAGTACTTC. The full variable domain, completed using reference TRBV11-2 and TRBJ2-5, is EAGVAQSPRYKIIEKRQSVAFWCNPISGHATLYWYQQILGQGPKLLIQFQNNGVVDDSQLPKDRFSAERLKGVDSTLKIQPAKLEDSAVYLCASSLASGRGEQETQYFGPGTRLLVL.

The V and J genes are TRBV2 and TRBJ2-2; TRBD1 might be the D (6 bases). This CDR3 spans 14 amino acids. The V gene lost 6 bases and the J gene lost 1 base, with 9 bases spanning the gap. CDR1 and CDR2 (germline): SNHLY, FYNNEI. The CDR3 sequence is CASSPGQNTGELFF. CDR3 sequence (DNA): TGTGCCAGCAGCCCGGGACAGAACACCGGGGAGCTGTTTTTT.

The chain combines TRBV5-6 with TRBJ1-2; weak D call: TRBD1 (6 bases). The V gene lost 5 bases and the J gene lost 8 bases, with 13 bases spanning the gap. The CDR3 has 12 amino acids. Germline CDR1 is SGHDT and CDR2 is YYEEEE. CDR3 bases: TGTGCCAGCAGTCGATGGGGGCAAGGCTACACCTTC. Translating gives CASSRWGQGYTF.

V gene TRBV6-1 combines with J gene TRBJ2-7, with D maybe TRBD2 (6 bases). This CDR3 contains 14 residues. V dropped 6 bases and J dropped 5 bases, with 17 bases sitting between them. CDR1 and CDR2 (germline): MNHNS, SASEGT. DNA of the CDR3: TGTGCCAGCAGGGCCGGGACTGCCAACCACGAGCAGTACTTC. It encodes CASRAGTANHEQYF.

V gene TRBV2 combines with J gene TRBJ2-2; TRBD2 agrees at 7 bases. Per germline, CDR1 SNHLY and CDR2 FYNNEI. The V and J ends lost 1 base and 5 bases, in that order; junction bases with no gene match: 4. The CDR3 is made up of 15 amino acids. CDR3 in amino acids: CASSEGLAVTGELFF. CDR3 coding DNA: TGTGCCAGCAGTGAAGGGCTAGCGGTGACCGGGGAGCTGTTTTTT.

V usage is TRBV6-4 and J usage is TRBJ2-2; possible D gene TRBD2, 5 bases. V shed 4 bases and J shed 8 bases, with 11 bases lying between them. This CDR3 is built from 13 residues. Germline V lookup: CDR1 MRHNA, CDR2 SNTAGT. As DNA, the CDR3 is TGTGCCAGCAGTGCGGAAAGAGGGGGGGAGCTGTTTTTT. It encodes CASSAERGGELFF.

The chain is built from TRBV5-1 and TRBJ2-6; D perhaps matches TRBD2 (5 bases). The CDR3 length is 16 residues. Germline lookup yields CDR1 SGHRS and CDR2 YFSETQ. With 3 bases removed from V and 1 base from J, the gap between germline ends came to 11 bases. CDR3 amino acids: CASSYSGNSGANVLTF. The CDR3 DNA reads as TGCGCCAGCAGCTACTCGGGAAATTCTGGGGCCAACGTCCTGACTTTC.

The chain is built from TRBV23-1 and TRBJ2-5; 13 bases map to TRBD2. TRBV23-1 is an ORF for which the function is uncertain. The ends lost 3 bases at V and 5 bases at J; junction bases unmatched: 9. This CDR3 is 17 amino acids long. CDR3 DNA: TGCGCCAGCAGTCAGCGGACTAGCGGGGGAGTTAGGGAGACCCAGTACTTC. Translated, it gives CASSQRTSGGVRETQYF.

This rearrangement joins TRBV6-5 to TRBJ1-1; 9 bases fit TRBD1. With 11 bases clipped from V and 5 bases from J, the junction kept 15 bases outside the gene matches. Germline CDR1 reads MNHEY; CDR2 reads SVGAGI. The length of the CDR3 is 15 residues. CDR3 nucleotides: TGTGCCTCATGTCCGGGACAGGGATCGTCTACTGAAGCTTTCTTT. Residues: CASCPGQGSSTEAFF.

CDR3 sequence: CASSKGGLAGEICSYEQYF. The CDR3 DNA is TGTGCCAGCAGCAAAGGCGGTCTAGCGGGAGAAATTTGCTCCTACGAGCAGTACTTC. The chain is built from TRBV21-1 and TRBJ2-7; no check of the table's D call, TRBD2, against the DNA was made. TRBV21-1 is a recognized pseudogene. The length of the CDR3 is 19 residues.